This T cell receptor (beta chain) was profiled in a study of T-cell reconstitution after alpha-beta-depleted transplantation in children (TCRdb year 2016). For context, the study as a whole: T-cell immune reconstitution after TCRalphabeta/CD19-depleted allogeneic hematopoietic cell transplantation in children was quantitatively tracked in the study by means of TCR repertoire profiling.

Read against the paper, the sample's treatment or condition label means: allogeneic hematopoietic cell transplantation with graft depleted of TCRalphabeta T cells and CD19 B cells. The transplant recipients were children given TCRalphabeta/CD19-depleted allogeneic hematopoietic cell grafts. What the work shows at the level of the full study, not this receptor alone: The high TCRbeta diversity at day 60 in some patients was ascribed to recipient T cells and intrathymic progenitors that had survived conditioning. Over the following months the frequencies of hyperexpanded clones went down, and after one year T-cell counts and TCRbeta diversity were mostly credited to newly produced T cells. The apparently early alphabetaT-cell count recovery about two months after transplant was reportedly dependent on only several hundred rapidly expanded clones derived from non-depleted graft cells.

The CDR3 has 14 amino acids, counting the end cysteine and phenylalanine. The entry retains the CDR3 DNA only, 42 bases that are in frame from base 1. V and J are truncated by 2 bases and 0 bases respectively, leaving an intervening sequence of 7 bases. Based on the germline V gene, the CDR1 and CDR2 sequences are MNHEY and SVGAGI. The library was produced with PCR. TCRdb lists the instrument as Illumina HiSeq 2500. Molecular barcoding was employed in the preparation of TCR libraries, with unique molecular identifiers being used to normalize TCRbeta repertoire quantification. TCRdb reprocessing: public reads trimmed at Q25 with fastp, clones called with MiXCR, in-frame beta chains kept. Rows are combined by CDR3 protein, so each entry shows the most common genes and DNA. This sample gives about 510,000 distinct CDR3 sequences in total; more than 9.5% of them show up just once. Approximately 15% of the sample is taken by the ten largest.

This clonotype was counted only a few times. Its antigen is unknown. It has no much larger one-base neighbor in the sample; base qualities were not kept. This material consisted of PBMCs, mostly from graft donor cells, taken 180 days after TCRalphabeta/CD19-depleted stem cell transplant. The TCR comes from a female patient aged 2 to 10 who had a stem cell transplant for aplastic anemia, so the T cells may come from the graft donor. The chain is encoded by TRBV6-5 joined to TRBJ1-1; too little of a D gene remains to name it. Here the CDR3 is given as CASSYGELNTEAFF. The DNA reads as follows: TGTGCCAGCAGTTACGGTGAACTGAACACTGAAGCTTTCTTT.